These T cell receptor beta chains were read from a single sample in a study of control samples from healthy donors and cancer patients. Assay used: immunoSEQ multiplex PCR; TCRdb lists only in-frame clones, some missing. In the table there are under 200,000 clones, roughly 91% of which are singletons. Sequencing was done on a sample of blood. These receptors came from a woman aged 25 to 39 in good health. Both conserved end residues are part of each CDR3. The D gene is left open where the match is weak. Rows may omit the clone size; those that give it use once, few, many or a size class.

J | size | V | D | CDR3 | DNA
TRBJ1-4 | once | TRBV29-1 | . | CSVPGATNEKLFF | TGCAGCGTCCCCGGGGCAACTAATGAAAAACTGTTTTTT
TRBJ1-3 | . | TRBV29-1 | TRBD1 | CSVASGGSGNTIYF | TGCAGCGTAGCATCAGGGGGCTCTGGAAACACCATATATTTT
TRBJ1-2 | . | TRBV2 | . | CASSRKDYGYTF | TGTGCCAGCAGTCGAAAGGACTATGGCTACACCTTC
TRBJ1-3 | . | TRBV2 | TRBD1 | CASRGTGSGNTIYF | TGTGCCAGCAGAGGGACAGGGTCTGGAAACACCATATATTTT
TRBJ1-1 | . | TRBV4-1 | . | CASSLRAVGNTEAFF | TGCGCCAGCAGCTTAAGGGCAGTAGGGAACACTGAAGCTTTCTTT
TRBJ1-3 | . | TRBV7-9 | . | CASSLEVSGNTIYF | TGTGCCAGCAGCTTAGAAGTCTCTGGAAACACCATATATTTT
TRBJ2-1 | . | TRBV11-3 | . | CASSPRGDEQFF | TGTGCCAGCAGCCCCAGGGGAGATGAGCAGTTCTTC
TRBJ1-1 | once | TRBV18 | TRBD1 | CASSLLDRDEAFF | TGTGCCAGCTCACTACTCGACAGGGATGAAGCTTTCTTT
TRBJ1-2 | . | TRBV3-1/TRBV3-2 | . | CASSQRGTNYGYTF | TGTGCCAGCAGCCAACGGGGAACTAACTATGGCTACACCTTC
TRBJ1-4 | . | TRBV5-6 | . | CATVQVNEKLFF | TGTGCCACCGTCCAGGTTAATGAAAAACTGTTTTTT
TRBJ1-4 | . | TRBV11-3 | . | CASSLGVGPRNEKLFF | TGTGCCAGCAGCTTAGGAGTCGGGCCGAGAAATGAAAAACTGTTTTTT
TRBJ1-2 | . | TRBV6-5 | . | CASAMGARGYTF | TGTGCCAGCGCTATGGGGGCGCGTGGCTACACCTTC
TRBJ2-2 | . | TRBV6-1 | . | CASSELSQNTGELFF | TGTGCCAGCAGTGAATTATCCCAAAACACCGGGGAGCTGTTTTTT
TRBJ1-2 | . | TRBV7-2 | TRBD1 | CASSSNRGYGYTF | TGTGCCAGCAGTTCCAACAGGGGCTATGGCTACACCTTC
TRBJ1-5 | once | TRBV6-1 | . | CASSEAGTRGQPQHF | TGTGCCAGCAGTGAAGCCGGGACACGGGGTCAGCCCCAGCATTTT
TRBJ2-7 | few | TRBV6-2/TRBV6-3 | . | CASSLRRGAYEQYF | TGTGCCAGCAGTCTACGTAGGGGGGCCTACGAGCAGTACTTC
TRBJ1-2 | . | TRBV18 | . | CASSPAVSNYGYTF | TGTGCCAGCTCACCGGCTGTCAGTAACTATGGCTACACCTTC
TRBJ1-2 | . | TRBV18 | . | CASSPELLNYGYTF | TGTGCCAGCTCACCGGAGCTGCTCAACTATGGCTACACCTTC
TRBJ1-2 | . | TRBV9 | TRBD1 | CASSVGTGNYGYTF | TGTGCCAGCAGCGTGGGGACAGGGAACTATGGCTACACCTTC
TRBJ2-1 | . | TRBV11-1 | TRBD1 | CASSSGQGAENEQFF | TGTGCCAGCAGCTCGGGACAGGGGGCGGAAAATGAGCAGTTCTTC
TRBJ1-4 | . | TRBV6-1 | TRBD1 | CASSETGAEKLFF | TGTGCCAGCAGTGAAACAGGGGCTGAAAAACTGTTTTTT
TRBJ1-2 | . | TRBV5-1 | TRBD1 | CASSAGQVSNYGYTF | TGCGCCAGCAGCGCGGGACAGGTTAGCAACTATGGCTACACCTTC
TRBJ1-1 | . | TRBV19 | TRBD1 | CASSADRVNTEAFF | TGTGCCAGTAGTGCCGACAGGGTGAACACTGAAGCTTTCTTT
TRBJ1-1 | . | TRBV3-1/TRBV3-2 | TRBD1 | CASSAHQGADTEAFF | TGTGCCAGCAGCGCCCACCAGGGGGCGGACACTGAAGCTTTCTTT
TRBJ2-1 | . | TRBV30 | TRBD2 | CAWRGPSGTYNEQFF | TGTGCCTGGAGGGGGCCTAGCGGAACCTACAATGAGCAGTTCTTC
TRBJ1-2 | . | TRBV7-9 | . | CASSMTDDYGYTF | TGTGCCAGCAGCATGACAGATGACTATGGCTACACCTTC
TRBJ1-5 | . | TRBV18 | TRBD1 | CASSRQGSNQPQHF | TGTGCCAGCTCACGACAGGGAAGCAATCAGCCCCAGCATTTT
TRBJ2-1 | . | TRBV7-3 | . | CASSLVIGRYNEQFF | TGTGCCAGCAGCTTAGTCATAGGTCGATACAATGAGCAGTTCTTC
TRBJ2-5 | . | TRBV15 | TRBD1 | CATSIDRGQETQYF | TGTGCCACCAGCATCGACAGGGGCCAAGAGACCCAGTACTTC
TRBJ2-3 | . | TRBV5-6 | . | CASSLWVYFTDTQYF | TGTGCCAGCAGCTTGTGGGTCTACTTCACAGATACGCAGTATTTT
TRBJ1-1 | . | TRBV27 | TRBD1 | CASSSPDRGGMNTEAFF | TGTGCCAGCAGTTCCCCGGACAGGGGAGGGATGAACACTGAAGCTTTCTTT
TRBJ2-1 | . | TRBV5-8 | TRBD2 | CASSLSSGSHNEQFF | TGTGCCAGCAGCTTGAGCAGCGGGAGCCACAATGAGCAGTTCTTC
TRBJ2-3 | . | TRBV29-1 | . | CSVRQTTDTQYF | TGCAGCGTTCGACAGACCACAGATACGCAGTATTTT
TRBJ2-1 | . | TRBV3-1/TRBV3-2 | . | CASSQGFNEQFF | TGTGCCAGCAGCCAAGGGTTCAATGAGCAGTTCTTC
TRBJ2-1 | . | TRBV7-9 | . | CASSFRLRSSYNEQFF | TGTGCCAGCAGCTTCAGGTTGCGGAGCTCCTACAATGAGCAGTTCTTC
TRBJ2-1 | . | TRBV3-1/TRBV3-2 | TRBD2 | CASSHVRGLAGVYNEQFF | TGTGCCAGCAGCCACGTCAGGGGACTAGCGGGGGTCTACAATGAGCAGTTCTTC
TRBJ2-1 | . | TRBV6-2/TRBV6-3 | . | CASSARQRYSYNEQFF | TGTGCCAGCAGCGCCCGACAGCGATACTCCTACAATGAGCAGTTCTTC
TRBJ2-7 | . | TRBV18 | TRBD1 | CASSTGQGNEQYF | TGTGCCAGCTCAACAGGACAGGGGAACGAGCAGTACTTC
TRBJ1-1 | . | TRBV6-5 | TRBD1 | CASRPDRGSYTEAFF | TGTGCCAGCAGACCAGACAGGGGTTCGTACACTGAAGCTTTCTTT
TRBJ1-5 | . | TRBV19 | TRBD1 | CASSPRGTQPQHF | TGTGCCAGTAGCCCCAGGGGGACTCAGCCCCAGCATTTT
TRBJ1-1 | . | TRBV18 | . | CASSPRRNTEAFF | TGTGCCAGCTCACCCCGCCGGAACACTGAAGCTTTCTTT
TRBJ2-3 | . | TRBV6-1 | . | CASSEAYGSTDTQYF | TGTGCCAGCAGTGAAGCCTACGGGAGCACAGATACGCAGTATTTT
TRBJ2-5 | . | TRBV7-2 | . | CASSLYRGPQETQYF | TGTGCCAGCAGCTTATATAGGGGCCCCCAAGAGACCCAGTACTTC
TRBJ2-7 | . | TRBV12-3/TRBV12-4 | . | CASSQQKAYEQYF | TGTGCCAGCAGCCAACAGAAAGCCTACGAGCAGTACTTC
TRBJ2-5 | . | TRBV20-1 | . | CSASVETQYF | TGCAGTGCTAGTGTAGAGACCCAGTACTTC
TRBJ1-1 | . | TRBV28 | . | CASSPTSHTEAFF | TGTGCCAGCAGTCCTACTAGCCACACTGAAGCTTTCTTT